These 10 T cell receptor beta chains were sequenced from one sample in a study of beta chain features in type 1 diabetes (dated by TCRdb to the late 2010s). Receptors were amplified or captured by the immunoSEQ multiplex PCR assay. The entire amount of isolated RNA was reverse transcribed using the High Capacity cDNA Reverse Transcription Kit, so the sequenced TCRB transcripts were expressed ones. What TCRdb holds here is the immuneACCESS table cut down to in-frame rearrangements. Part of the clones is not present; checked against another copy, under half of the missing clones reflect an unresolved V gene, and the others are unexplained. Across this sample there are 40,000 or so clones, with roughly 56% seen only once. The ten top clones hold over 2% of the sample. The specimen sequenced was Tregs from blood. This specimen's cell subset or site label, per the study, means: regulatory CD4+ T cells. The receptors were sampled from a woman younger than 30 in good health.

V is TRBV28 and J is TRBJ1-1; 10 positions agree with TRBD1. Germline V lookup: CDR1 MDHEN, CDR2 SYDVKM. Unmatched junction bases numbered 11, after V lost 6 bases and J lost 10 bases. CDR3 length: 14 residues. The CDR3 sequence is CASSGQGGGPRAFF. The DNA for the CDR3 is TGTGCCAGCAGCGGACAGGGGGGAGGTCCCCGAGCTTTCTTT.

This clone was seen only a few times. The chain joins TRBV5-1 to TRBJ2-7; D call uncertain. The V gene lost 3 bases and the J gene lost 0 bases, with 13 bases spanning the gap. CDR1 is SGHRS, CDR2 YFSETQ, per germline. This CDR3 has 15 residues. CDR3 nucleotides: TGCGCCAGCAGCTCGACCGGGTCCTTCTCCTACGAGCAGTACTTC. Protein product: CASSSTGSFSYEQYF. Based on the CDR3 plus reference TRBV5-1 and TRBJ2-7, the full variable domain is KAGVTQTPRYLIKTRGQQVTLSCSPISGHRSVSWYQQTPGQGLQFLFEYFSETQRNKGNFPGRFSGRQFSNSRSEMNVSTLELGDSALYLCASSSTGSFSYEQYFGPGTRLTVT.

This clone was detected a few times. The chain is built from TRBV10-3 and TRBJ1-2; 8 positions match TRBD1. Germline assignment: CDR1 ENHRY and CDR2 SYGVKD. There are 15 residues in the CDR3. After removal of 2 bases from V and 5 bases from J, the junction contained 7 bases not matched to a gene. The CDR3 loop is CAISEGTGPLYGYTF. CDR3 DNA: TGTGCCATCAGTGAGGGGACAGGACCGCTGTATGGCTACACCTTC.

V is TRBV29-1 and J is TRBJ1-2; 7 positions agree with TRBD1. After removal of 4 bases from V and 5 bases from J, the junction contained 7 bases not matched to a gene. The CDR3 runs 13 residues. Germline CDR1 and CDR2: SQVTM and ANQGSEA. The CDR3 here is CSVGDRVEYGYTF. CDR3 sequence (DNA): TGCAGCGTTGGCGACAGGGTAGAATATGGCTACACCTTC.

The V gene is TRBV2, the J gene TRBJ2-3, with D tentatively TRBD2 (6 bases). Germline V lookup: CDR1 SNHLY, CDR2 FYNNEI. Trimming shortened V by 3 bases and J by 3 bases, and 13 bases separated the two germline ends. This CDR3 has 15 amino acids. The CDR3 coding sequence is TGTGCCAGCAGTGAGTGGGGGGTGACTACAGATACGCAGTATTTT. Its protein is CASSEWGVTTDTQYF.

This clone was detected a few times. The chain employs TRBV19 and TRBJ1-2; possible D gene TRBD1, 6 bases. Trimming stripped 4 bases from V and 7 bases from J, with 7 bases between. Germline values: CDR1 LNHDA, CDR2 SQIVND (reference sequence). The CDR3 totals 11 residues. CDR3 residues: CASSRGPGYTF. CDR3 nucleotides: TGTGCCAGTAGTAGGGGGCCTGGCTACACCTTC.

This chain connects TRBV5-4 to TRBJ2-5, with D possibly matching TRBD2 (6 bases). CDR3 length: 15 amino acids. Looked up from germline, CDR1 is SGHNT and CDR2 is YYREEE (reference sequence). The ends were cut back, 1 base at V and 5 bases at J, with 15 bases in the middle. The CDR3 DNA sequence: TGTGCCAGCAGCTTGACGGGAGTATCAGTTGAGACCCAGTACTTC. Encoded protein: CASSLTGVSVETQYF.

The rearrangement links TRBV6-5 to TRBJ2-1; weak D call: TRBD2 (6 bases). From germline, CDR1 is MNHEY and CDR2 SVGAGI. The V and J ends lost 5 bases and 5 bases respectively, with 16 bases between them. The CDR3 is 15 residues long. The CDR3 bases are TGTGCCAGCAGTCCTACGGGACTCACGCACAATGAGCAGTTCTTC. Protein: CASSPTGLTHNEQFF.

This clone appeared a single time. The chain couples TRBV6-5 to TRBJ1-2, with 9 positions matching TRBD1. After removal of 0 bases from V and 6 bases from J, the junction contained 5 bases not matched to a gene. Per germline, CDR1 MNHEY and CDR2 SVGAGI. The CDR3 has 15 amino acids. The CDR3 DNA is TGTGCCAGCAGTTACTCCGGACAGGGGTCGGATGGCTACACCTTC. Translated: CASSYSGQGSDGYTF.

This chain joins TRBV28 and TRBJ2-7, with D possibly matching TRBD2 (6 bases). Germline V lookup: CDR1 MDHEN, CDR2 SYDVKM. This CDR3 comprises 12 residues. Trimming shortened V by 9 bases and J by 9 bases, and 18 bases separated the two germline ends. The CDR3 DNA follows: TGTGCCAGTTTCGGGGGTGGGGTAGGGCAGTACTTC. Its protein is CASFGGGVGQYF.